Below are 20 T cell receptor beta chains sequenced from a single sample in a study of blood T cell repertoires in COVID-19. The assay was immunoSEQ multiplex PCR, and TCRdb's table has in-frame clones only and misses some. The sample lists 160,000 or so clones, about 92% occurring once. The sample was peripheral blood. The receptors were gathered from a woman in her sixties or seventies with COVID-19, enrolled during active disease.

V is TRBV6-2 or TRBV6-3 and J is TRBJ2-5, with TRBD2 matching over 9 bases. This CDR3 is built from 16 residues. Trimming took 3 bases from V and 0 from J; bases not matched to a gene: 5. Germline V gene lookup returns CDR1 MNHEY and CDR2 SVGEGT. The CDR3 protein is CASSYERGAYQETQYF. CDR3 nucleotide sequence: TGTGCCAGCAGTTATGAGCGGGGGGCCTACCAAGAGACCCAGTACTTC.

This rearrangement joins TRBV19 to TRBJ1-1; 7 bases align to TRBD1. The length of the CDR3 is 16 residues. The germline gives CDR1 LNHDA, CDR2 SQIVND (reference sequence). V was pared by 2 bases and J by 6 bases, with 12 bases of the junction left unmatched. CDR3 coding DNA: TGTGCCAGTAGTATAACCCGGGACAGAGGACCACCTGAAGCTTTCTTT. Translating it yields CASSITRDRGPPEAFF.

The rearrangement joins TRBV6-4 to TRBJ1-2; D unresolved. V lost 8 bases and J 2 bases, leaving 9 bases between the germline ends. CDR3 length: 12 amino acids. Germline V lookup: CDR1 MRHNA, CDR2 SNTAGT. CDR3: CASGGPNYGYTF. CDR3 DNA: TGTGCCAGCGGCGGGCCAAACTATGGCTACACCTTC.

The CDR3 is CAWEPGATNEKLFF. Written as DNA, the CDR3 is TGTGCCTGGGAACCGGGTGCAACTAATGAAAAACTGTTTTTT. The chain joins TRBV30 to TRBJ1-4, with D hard to call. This CDR3 comprises 14 residues. Germline CDR1 and CDR2: GTSNPN and SVGIG (reference sequence). The ends were cut back, 5 bases at V and 0 bases at J, with 10 bases in the middle.

The V and J genes are TRBV6-6 and TRBJ1-4; no clear D gene. Germline V CDR1 and CDR2: MNHNY, SVGAGI (reference sequence). This CDR3 has 18 amino acids. The germline V and J ends were trimmed by 5 bases and 3 bases, with 22 bases remaining between them. CDR3 amino acids: CASSLERNAIIANEKLFF. The CDR3 DNA reads as TGTGCCAGCAGTCTGGAGAGGAACGCGATTATAGCTAATGAAAAACTGTTTTTT.

J is TRBJ1-6 and V is TRBV30; TRBD1 is a possible D gene (6 bases). This CDR3 has 14 residues. Deletions cut 5 bases from V and 6 bases from J, with 14 bases between. Per germline, CDR1 GTSNPN and CDR2 SVGIG (reference sequence). The CDR3 nucleotides are TGTGCCTGGGCCCTGGACAGCTCTAATTCACCCCTCCACTTT. Its translation: CAWALDSSNSPLHF.

This clone came up once. This sequence joins TRBV4-3 and TRBJ2-3, with 7 bases lining up with TRBD2. Germline assignment: CDR1 LGHNA and CDR2 YSLEER. The V gene end was trimmed by 1 base and the J gene end by 2 bases; junction bases not matched to a gene: 9. The CDR3 spans 17 residues. The CDR3 DNA sequence: TGCGCCAGCAGCCAAGCCCGGGACTACTATCTCACAGATACGCAGTATTTT. Amino acids: CASSQARDYYLTDTQYF.

The V gene is TRBV7-8, the J gene TRBJ1-3, with TRBD1 matching over 8 bases. The germline CDR1 and CDR2 sequences are SGHVS and FQNEAQ. The V gene end was trimmed by 5 bases and the J gene end by 3 bases; junction bases not matched to a gene: 6. The length of the CDR3 is 15 residues. Here the CDR3 reads CASSQDTGGGNTIYF. In nucleotides, the CDR3 is TGTGCCAGCAGCCAGGATACAGGGGGTGGAAACACCATATATTTT.

V and J are TRBV4-1 and TRBJ1-1; weak D call: TRBD1 (6 bases). The CDR3 is 15 residues long. The V end was cut by 4 bases, the J end by 2 bases, with 14 bases between. CDR1 is MGHRA, CDR2 YSYEKL, per germline. In DNA, the CDR3 is TGCGCCAGCAGCCCCGCGGACAGATTAAACACTGAAGCTTTCTTT. Translation: CASSPADRLNTEAFF.

V is TRBV5-1 and J is TRBJ2-6, with a possible D match to TRBD1 (6 bases). The CDR3 sequence is 20 residues long. With 2 bases removed from V and 2 bases from J, the gap between germline ends came to 23 bases. The germline gives CDR1 SGHRS, CDR2 YFSETQ. Here the CDR3 reads CASSLRPLQGSSTGANVLTF. The DNA for the CDR3 is TGCGCCAGCAGCTTACGCCCCTTACAGGGAAGCTCTACTGGGGCCAACGTCCTGACTTTC.

The V call is TRBV3-1 (or the pseudogene TRBV3-2), the J call TRBJ2-3; D remains unclear. Per the germline V gene, CDR1 is LGHDT and CDR2 is YNNKEL (reference sequence). The CDR3 is 13 amino acids. V dropped 4 bases and J dropped 1 base, with 6 bases sitting between them. This chain's CDR3 is CASSPPGTDTQYF. CDR3 coding DNA: TGTGCCAGCAGCCCACCGGGCACAGATACGCAGTATTTT.

The chain joins TRBV5-1 to TRBJ2-1, with 7 bases aligning to TRBD2. Looked up from germline, CDR1 is SGHRS and CDR2 is YFSETQ. The CDR3 has 16 amino acids. V was clipped by 3 bases and J by 0 bases; unmatched bases: 6. The CDR3 loop is CASSSPSGRSYNEQFF. Here the CDR3 DNA reads TGCGCCAGCAGCTCGCCTAGCGGACGCTCCTACAATGAGCAGTTCTTC.

The count of this clone is one. The chain links TRBV19 to TRBJ1-2; no clear D. The germline V gene has CDR1 LNHDA and CDR2 SQIVND (reference sequence). CDR3 length: 13 residues. Trimming took off 5 bases at V and 1 base at J, with 8 bases between the two ends. CDR3: CASSEQINYGYTF. The CDR3 nucleotides read TGTGCCAGTAGTGAACAGATTAACTATGGCTACACCTTC.

The DNA of the CDR3 is TGTGCCAGCAGCTTACAGGGGGCGGGAGAGCAGTACTTC. Translated: CASSLQGAGEQYF. The gene calls are TRBV7-2 and TRBJ2-7, with 8 bases that match TRBD1. Germline trimming cut 2 bases from V and 7 bases from J; bases unmatched to any gene: 4. The CDR3 has 13 residues. Per germline, CDR1 SGHTA and CDR2 FQGNSA.

This rearrangement joins TRBV6-5 to TRBJ2-3; D is possibly TRBD2 (5 bases). Germline V lookup: CDR1 MNHEY, CDR2 SVGAGI. V was trimmed by 6 bases and J by 5 bases, leaving 15 bases between them. CDR3 length equals 14 residues. CDR3 DNA sequence: TGTGCCAGCAGATTACCGGGGTCCAGAGATACGCAGTATTTT. Translating it yields CASRLPGSRDTQYF.

The chain combines TRBV25-1 with TRBJ2-2, with TRBD1 identical over 9 bases. V dropped 4 bases and J dropped 5; count of bases not matched to a gene: 5. Germline CDR1 MGHDK, CDR2 SYGVNS. The CDR3 extends over 15 amino acids. CDR3: CASSAGTGWTGELFF. The CDR3 DNA is TGTGCCAGCAGTGCCGGGACAGGGTGGACCGGGGAGCTGTTTTTT.

The chain links TRBV9 to TRBJ2-5; D gene unclear. The CDR3 contains 14 residues. Trimming pared 0 bases from V and 3 bases from J, leaving 9 bases between. CDR1 is SGDLS, CDR2 YYNGEE, per germline. Here the CDR3 reads CASSVGGLKETQYF. The CDR3 coding sequence is TGTGCCAGCAGCGTAGGTGGCTTAAAAGAGACCCAGTACTTC.

The V and J genes are TRBV4-3 and TRBJ2-7; 9 nucleotides match TRBD1. Germline CDR1 LGHNA, CDR2 YSLEER. The CDR3 contains 15 residues. Trimming at V came to 4 bases and at J to 5 bases, leaving 9 bases not matched to a gene. CDR3: CASSLRSTGGNEQYF. CDR3 nucleotide sequence: TGCGCCAGCAGCCTTCGATCGACAGGGGGGAACGAGCAGTACTTC.

V usage is TRBV18 and J usage is TRBJ1-2, with a possible D match to TRBD1 (6 bases). Per germline, CDR1 KGHSH and CDR2 LQKENI. This CDR3 contains 16 residues. V was clipped by 3 bases and J by 1 base, with 15 bases between them. The CDR3 DNA follows: TGTGCCAGCTCACCCTCGGACAGCCGGATTAACTATGGCTACACCTTC. It translates to CASSPSDSRINYGYTF.

The chain uses TRBV19 and TRBJ2-7; 10 bases fit TRBD1. The CDR3 sequence is 14 residues long. The V gene's germline CDR1 is LNHDA and CDR2 SQIVND (reference sequence). J lost 3 bases, V lost 5 bases, and 4 bases had no gene match. The CDR3 region is CASSSRTGGYEQYF. CDR3 sequence (DNA): TGTGCCAGTAGTTCTCGGACAGGGGGCTACGAGCAGTACTTC.